The 13 T cell receptor beta chains below come from one sample, sequenced in a study of OX40 agonist ivuxolimab in advanced cancers. The library was built by means of the immunoSEQ multiplex PCR assay. In its TCRdb copy, this immuneACCESS table keeps in-frame sequences only and misses some clones. Where compared with another copy, unresolved V genes explain less than half of these, and the others have no known cause. The sample includes about 100,000 clones, with 80% to 95% observed a single time. The ten largest make up 0.95% to 1.5% of the sample. The specimen was CD4+ or CD8+ T cells sorted from blood, collected in a trial of the OX40 agonist ivuxolimab. Source of these receptors: an adult with an advanced solid tumor such as melanoma, head and neck, liver or kidney cancer.

This clone was seen a handful of times. This same CDR3 is encoded by further DNA sequences in the sample. V and J are TRBV25-1 and TRBJ1-1, with D perhaps TRBD1 (6 bases). This CDR3 is 13 amino acids long. Germline lookup yields CDR1 MGHDK and CDR2 SYGVNS. Trimming took 6 bases from V and 3 from J, leaving 11 bases between them. CDR3 amino acids: CASSRGGYTEAFF. The CDR3 nucleotides are TGTGCCAGCAGCAGGGGAGGGTACACTGAAGCTTTCTTT.

The rearrangement uses TRBV2 and TRBJ1-2; TRBD1 might be the D (6 bases). Trimming pared 3 bases from V and 10 bases from J, leaving 15 bases between. CDR3 length: 13 residues. Germline CDR1 reads SNHLY; CDR2 reads FYNNEI. The CDR3 bases are TGTGCCAGCAGTGACAACGGGGGGCTGACCTACACCTTC. This translates into CASSDNGGLTYTF.

The chain joins TRBV4-3 to TRBJ2-3, with TRBD2 identical over 9 bases. Per the germline V gene, CDR1 is LGHNA and CDR2 is YSLEER. Trimming took 0 bases from V and 5 from J; bases not matched to a gene: 3. This CDR3 region has 15 residues. The CDR3 protein is CASSQEVAGEDTQYF. CDR3 sequence (DNA): TGCGCCAGCAGCCAAGAGGTAGCGGGAGAAGATACGCAGTATTTT.

The chain joins TRBV6-5 to TRBJ1-4; 7 nucleotides match TRBD1. CDR3 length: 14 residues. V shed 6 bases and J 3 bases; nucleotides not matched to a gene: 4. Germline values: CDR1 MNHEY, CDR2 SVGAGI. This CDR3 reads CASSKGQSNEKLFF. As DNA, the CDR3 is TGTGCCAGCAGCAAGGGACAGTCTAATGAAAAACTGTTTTTT.

This sequence joins TRBV28 and TRBJ1-2; tentative D call: TRBD1 (6 bases). Trimming stripped 4 bases from V and 4 bases from J, with 13 bases between. Germline V gene sequence: CDR1 MDHEN, CDR2 SYDVKM. CDR3 length: 14 amino acids. The CDR3: CASSSQGPGYGYTF. In nucleotides, the CDR3 is TGTGCCAGCAGTTCGCAGGGGCCGGGCTATGGCTACACCTTC.

This sequence joins TRBV5-5 and TRBJ2-1; 11 bases fit TRBD2. After removal of 4 bases from V and 2 bases from J, the junction contained 17 bases not matched to a gene. Germline V gene data show CDR1 as SGHKS and CDR2 as YYEKEE (reference sequence). This CDR3 comprises 20 residues. The DNA of the CDR3 is TGTGCCAGCAGCCTCGAAAACGACGGGATAGCGGGAGGGCCCTACAATGAGCAGTTCTTC. Encoded protein: CASSLENDGIAGGPYNEQFF.

The chain combines TRBV19 with TRBJ2-2; TRBD1 might be the D (6 bases). CDR3 size: 16 residues. Germline CDR1 is LNHDA and CDR2 is SQIVND (reference sequence). The V end lost 5 bases, the J end lost 2 bases, and 15 bases lay between the germline ends. The CDR3 loop is CASSSQLGGNTGELFF. In DNA form, the CDR3 reads TGTGCCAGTAGTTCCCAATTAGGGGGAAACACCGGGGAGCTGTTTTTT.

V is TRBV7-9 and J is TRBJ1-1; D unclear. Germline V gene data show CDR1 as SEHNR and CDR2 as FQNEAQ (reference sequence). Trimming stripped 1 base from V and 3 bases from J, with 9 bases between. The CDR3 contains 14 residues. The DNA for the CDR3 is TGTGCCAGCAGCTTAGAAAGCGGGGACACTGAAGCTTTCTTT. It is translated as CASSLESGDTEAFF. The full variable domain, in which reference TRBV7-9 and TRBJ1-1 provide the parts outside the CDR3, is DTGVSQNPRHKITKRGQNVTFRCDPISEHNRLYWYRQTLGQGPEFLTYFQNEAQLEKSRLLSDRFSAERPKGSFSTLEIQRTEQGDSAMYLCASSLESGDTEAFFGQGTRLTVV.

This clone was picked up one time. The chain carries TRBV15 and TRBJ2-7, with 8 nucleotides matching TRBD2. V was pared by 0 bases and J by 0 bases, with 4 bases of the junction left unmatched. The germline CDR1 and CDR2 sequences are LNHNV and YYDKDF (reference sequence). This CDR3 comprises 16 residues. The CDR3 reads CATSRDFSGNSYEQYF. The CDR3 DNA follows: TGTGCCACCAGCAGAGACTTTAGCGGGAACTCCTACGAGCAGTACTTC.

The genes are TRBV6-1 and TRBJ1-1; D perhaps matches TRBD1 (5 bases). Trimming removed 4 bases from V and 0 bases from J, with 9 bases in between. This CDR3 region has 14 residues. The V gene's germline CDR1 is MNHNS and CDR2 SASEGT. CDR3 in DNA: TGTGCCAGCAGTGCTAGACAGCTGAACACTGAAGCTTTCTTT. This gives the protein CASSARQLNTEAFF.

The gene calls are TRBV25-1 and TRBJ2-1; 8 positions agree with TRBD1. Germline V gives CDR1 MGHDK, CDR2 SYGVNS. The CDR3 loop spans 15 amino acids. After removal of 7 bases from V and 3 bases from J, the junction contained 8 bases not matched to a gene. For the CDR3, the DNA is TGTGCCAGCACTTCGGACAGGGATCACTACAATGAGCAGTTCTTC. This encodes CASTSDRDHYNEQFF.

The chain employs TRBV12-5 and TRBJ2-2; possibly TRBD1 for D (6 bases). The CDR3 totals 15 residues. V was shortened by 3 bases and J by 0 bases, with 8 bases between the two germline ends. Per the germline V gene, CDR1 is LGHNT and CDR2 is FRNRAP. The CDR3 DNA sequence: TGTGCTAGTGGTTTTGGGGGCTCGAACACCGGGGAGCTGTTTTTT. Protein product: CASGFGGSNTGELFF.

In regard to this clone: Germline is not matched at one junction end, which may reflect a read error. The gene calls are TRBV27 and TRBJ2-2; D is undetermined. Germline-derived CDR1 and CDR2 are MNHEY and SMNVEV (reference sequence). The CDR3 spans 14 residues. The CDR3, as DNA: TGTGCCAGCAGTTTAGCCCCGAACTCCGGGGAGCTGTTTTTT. Amino acids: CASSLAPNSGELFF.